This T cell receptor beta chain was captured by sequencing in a study of blood T cell repertoires in COVID-19. About the research overall: Samples representing acute and convalescent COVID-19 were sourced from the United States, Italy and Spain.

TCRdb's table, derived via immunoSEQ multiplex PCR, lists solely in-frame clones and lacks some. The table shows about 100,000 clones, with around 92% occurring only once. Germline lookup yields CDR1 MGHDK and CDR2 SYGVNS. The CDR3 runs to 12 residues. Trimming took 2 bases from V and 11 from J, leaving 12 bases between them. This receptor was obtained from a man in his forties or fifties with active COVID-19. The sequenced material came from peripheral blood. V usage is TRBV25-1 and J usage is TRBJ1-1, with D possibly TRBD1 on 5 matching bases. CDR3 coding DNA: TGTGCCAGCAGTGAACAGGGATTGTACGCTTTCTTT. It specifies CASSEQGLYAFF.